A selection of T cell receptor beta chains follows, all from one sample in a study of blood T cell repertoires in COVID-19. Sequencing used immunoSEQ multiplex PCR; TCRdb keeps in-frame clones, though not all of them. The profile shows 90,000 to 150,000 clones, about 90% of them singletons. Source material: peripheral blood. Receptors were obtained from a woman between 45 and 65 years old with active or convalescent COVID-19. CDR3s include the opening cysteine and the closing phenylalanine or tryptophan. D genes are given only for firm matches. Some rows mark clone size as missing; the rest say once, few, many or name a class of expanded clone.

clone_size d_call j_call v_call cdr3_aa cdr3_nt
. TRBD2 TRBJ2-7 TRBV18 CASSPDLAGGYEQYF TGTGCCAGCTCACCAGATCTAGCGGGAGGTTACGAGCAGTACTTC
. . TRBJ1-5 TRBV10-3 CAISQGFFQPQHF TGTGCCATCAGTCAGGGTTTTTTTCAGCCCCAGCATTTT
. . TRBJ1-3 TRBV30 CAWSVQGQGSGNTIYF TGTGCCTGGAGTGTACAAGGGCAGGGGTCTGGAAACACCATATATTTT
. TRBD2 TRBJ2-5 TRBV5-6 CASSRTSGGQETQYF TGTGCCAGCAGCCGGACTAGCGGGGGACAAGAGACCCAGTACTTC
. . TRBJ1-1 TRBV19 CASRTGMNTEAFF TGTGCCAGTAGGACAGGAATGAACACTGAAGCTTTCTTT
. TRBD2 TRBJ2-3 TRBV9 CASSSPTSGTGDTQYF TGTGCCAGCAGCTCCCCGACTAGCGGGACTGGAGATACGCAGTATTTT
. . TRBJ2-2 TRBV11-2 CASSSFLSAGELFF TGTGCCAGCAGCTCCTTTCTAAGCGCCGGGGAGCTGTTTTTT
. . TRBJ2-5 TRBV11-2 CASSLGTQGETQYF TGTGCCAGCAGCTTAGGGACTCAGGGGGAGACCCAGTACTTC
. TRBD1 TRBJ1-2 TRBV14 CASSPGTEIYGYTF TGTGCCAGCAGCCCAGGGACAGAGATCTATGGCTACACCTTC
. TRBD2 TRBJ2-3 TRBV9 CASSVGGTSGSGTQYF TGTGCCAGCAGCGTAGGGGGGACTAGCGGGAGTGGTACGCAGTATTTT
. TRBD1 TRBJ1-2 TRBV7-8 CASSLAGTGTSNYGYTF TGTGCCAGCAGCTTAGCCGGGACAGGAACCTCTAACTATGGCTACACCTTC
. . TRBJ2-7 TRBV12-3/TRBV12-4 CASRSGAHEQYF TGTGCCAGCAGGTCAGGGGCCCACGAGCAGTACTTC
. . TRBJ1-2 TRBV6-2/TRBV6-3 CASSYYAGGNGYTF TGTGCCAGCAGTTACTATGCGGGGGGTAATGGCTACACCTTC
once . TRBJ1-2 TRBV7-9 CASIPQGRDGYTF TGTGCCAGCATCCCCCAGGGTAGAGATGGCTACACCTTC
. . TRBJ2-1 TRBV7-3 CASSLSWGGDNEQFF TGTGCCAGCAGCTTGAGTTGGGGCGGGGACAATGAGCAGTTCTTC
. TRBD2 TRBJ2-1 TRBV11-3 CASSPTSGNFNEQFF TGTGCCAGCAGCCCGACTAGCGGGAATTTTAATGAGCAGTTCTTC
. TRBD1 TRBJ2-3 TRBV28 CASSSTGGITDTQYF TGTGCCAGCAGTTCGACAGGGGGCATAACAGATACGCAGTATTTT
. TRBD2 TRBJ2-7 TRBV27 CASSRGLAAEQYF TGTGCCAGCAGTAGGGGACTAGCGGCGGAACAGTACTTC
once TRBD1 TRBJ1-4 TRBV10-2 CASGTVLGEKLFF TGCGCCAGCGGGACAGTCCTCGGAGAAAAACTGTTTTTT
. TRBD2 TRBJ2-7 TRBV6-2/TRBV6-3 CASSYPPGLADYEQYF TGTGCCAGCAGTTACCCTCCGGGACTAGCAGACTACGAGCAGTACTTC
. TRBD1 TRBJ1-5 TRBV24-1 CATSDPGQSAQHF TGTGCCACCAGTGACCCGGGACAGTCAGCCCAGCATTTT
. . TRBJ1-2 TRBV25-1 CASSDPGPGGYTF TGTGCCAGCAGTGACCCCGGCCCGGGTGGCTACACCTTC
. TRBD1 TRBJ2-7 TRBV5-4 CASSPRTGTYEQYF TGTGCCAGCAGCCCTCGGACAGGCACCTACGAGCAGTACTTC
. TRBD1 TRBJ1-1 TRBV5-1 CASSPRTGDGTEAFF TGCGCCAGCAGCCCCCGGACAGGTGACGGCACTGAAGCTTTCTTT
. . TRBJ2-2 TRBV29-1 CSVETRPGANTGELFF TGCAGCGTTGAAACTCGACCAGGCGCTAACACCGGGGAGCTGTTTTTT
. TRBD1 TRBJ2-1 TRBV2 CASSVEGTGAYNEQFF TGTGCCAGCAGTGTGGAGGGGACAGGGGCCTACAATGAGCAGTTCTTC
. . TRBJ2-2 TRBV12-3/TRBV12-4 CASRSTGELFF TGTGCCAGCAGGAGCACCGGGGAGCTGTTTTTT
. . TRBJ2-2 TRBV9 CASSVVPSPTGELFF TGTGCCAGCAGCGTAGTTCCTAGTCCCACCGGGGAGCTGTTTTTT
few . TRBJ1-2 TRBV6-5 CASNRGVRDSGYTF TGTGCCAGCAATCGGGGGGTGAGGGATTCTGGCTACACCTTC
. TRBD2 TRBJ2-3 TRBV5-1 CASSSGLASNTQYF TGCGCCAGCAGCTCGGGACTAGCGAGTAATACGCAGTATTTT
. . TRBJ2-3 TRBV24-1 CATSPSPDTQYF TGTGCCACCAGCCCCTCCCCCGATACGCAGTATTTT
. TRBD2 TRBJ2-2 TRBV3-1/TRBV3-2 CASSRLAGGSTGELFF TGTGCCAGCAGCCGACTAGCGGGAGGAAGCACCGGGGAGCTGTTTTTT
. . TRBJ2-7 TRBV4-1 CASSQHNPGAYEQYF TGCGCCAGCAGCCAACATAACCCGGGAGCCTACGAGCAGTACTTC
. . TRBJ2-1 TRBV30 CAWSVGTLYNEQFF TGTGCCTGGAGCGTCGGGACTCTTTACAATGAGCAGTTCTTC
few TRBD1 TRBJ2-5 TRBV19 CASSPGQGAGETQYF TGTGCCAGCTCTCCGGGACAGGGGGCGGGAGAGACCCAGTACTTC
. TRBD1 TRBJ1-2 TRBV5-6 CASSSFRDRVRANYGYTF TGTGCCAGCAGCTCCTTTCGGGACAGGGTTCGAGCTAACTATGGCTACACCTTC
. TRBD1 TRBJ1-6 TRBV27 CASSLSRTGRSPLHF TGTGCCAGCAGTTTATCCCGGACAGGGCGGTCACCCCTCCACTTT